A single sample is the source of the 32 T cell receptor beta chains below, sequenced in a study of shared clonotypes between healthy human individuals. Some clones are missing from TCRdb's copy, which holds only in-frame ones; the method was immunoSEQ multiplex PCR. The sample records around 510,000 clones, roughly 95% being singletons. The material sequenced was naive CD4+ T cells sorted from blood. Subset defined: CD45RA+ positively selected. The receptors shown here come from a woman in her 30s in good health.

V gene TRBV10-1 combines with J gene TRBJ2-3; the match to TRBD1 covers 8 bases. V lost 2 bases to trimming and J lost 6 bases; unmatched junction nucleotides: 4. CDR3 length: 14 amino acids. Germline-derived CDR1 and CDR2 are WNHNN and SYGVQD (reference sequence). CDR3 region: CASSEGQGIDTQYF. The CDR3 bases are TGCGCCAGCAGTGAGGGACAGGGAATCGATACGCAGTATTTT.

V usage is TRBV7-7 and J usage is TRBJ2-1, with 9 bases that match TRBD2. With 2 bases clipped from V and 4 bases from J, the junction kept 6 bases outside the gene matches. Per germline, CDR1 SSHAT and CDR2 FNYEAQ (reference sequence). CDR3 length: 16 residues. The CDR3 nucleotides read TGTGCCAGCAGCTTAAACCCTAGCGGGGCTTACAATGAGCAGTTCTTC. It is translated as CASSLNPSGAYNEQFF.

This clone was counted once. The rearrangement uses TRBV4-1 and TRBJ2-2; weak D call: TRBD1 (7 bases). The CDR3 extends over 16 amino acids. The germline gives CDR1 MGHRA, CDR2 YSYEKL. The V end was cut by 1 base, the J end by 4 bases, with 13 bases between. The CDR3, as DNA: TGCGCCAGCAGCCAAGGGTCCCAGGGGGGCACCGGGGAGCTGTTTTTT. Its translation is CASSQGSQGGTGELFF.

With respect to this clone: This sample also contains other DNA sequences that code for the same CDR3. The V call is TRBV4-1, the J call TRBJ1-1; D may be TRBD1 (5 bases). The V end lost 0 bases, the J end lost 5 bases, and 7 bases lay between the germline ends. Germline CDR1 reads MGHRA; CDR2 reads YSYEKL. The CDR3 loop spans 13 amino acids. CDR3 in amino acids: CASSQDGGTEAFF. The CDR3, as DNA: TGCGCCAGCAGCCAAGATGGGGGTACTGAAGCTTTCTTT.

This chain uses TRBV7-2 with TRBJ2-5; D possibly uses TRBD1 or TRBD2 (5 bases each). The J call may be faulty, since TRBJ2-7 better matches the DNA end. This CDR3 region has 15 residues. Germline-derived CDR1 and CDR2 are SGHTA and FQGNSA. CDR3 in DNA: TGTGCCAGCAGCTTGGGGGACGGTGGGAGCTACGAGCAGTACTTC. Translation gives CASSLGDGGSYEQYF.

J is TRBJ1-1 and V is TRBV28, with 10 bases aligning to TRBD1. The CDR3 is 13 residues long. The trim removed 8 bases at V and 11 bases at J, leaving 11 bases unmatched. CDR1 and CDR2 (germline): MDHEN, SYDVKM. The CDR3 loop reads CASRRQGALEAFF. DNA of the CDR3: TGTGCCAGCCGGCGACAGGGGGCGTTGGAGGCTTTCTTT. The full variable domain, with the rest looked up from reference TRBV28 and TRBJ1-1, is DVKVTQSSRYLVKRTGEKVFLECVQDMDHENMFWYRQDPGLGLRLIYFSYDVKMKEKGDIPEGYSVSREKKERFSLILESASTNQTSMYLCASRRQGALEAFFGQGTRLTVV.

The chain links TRBV2 to TRBJ2-1; no reliable D call. The CDR3 sequence is 15 residues long. V lost 1 base, J lost 5 bases, and 12 bases lay in between. Germline lookup yields CDR1 SNHLY and CDR2 FYNNEI. CDR3 coding DNA: TGTGCCAGCAGTGAAGACGAAAGATCGAACAATGAGCAGTTCTTC. This codes for CASSEDERSNNEQFF.

The chain joins TRBV28 to TRBJ2-7; TRBD2 agrees at 8 bases. The CDR3 is 16 amino acids. Germline values: CDR1 MDHEN, CDR2 SYDVKM. V was clipped by 1 base and J by 3 bases; unmatched bases: 8. The CDR3 spells CASSLYGRAPFYEQYF. The CDR3 DNA reads TGTGCCAGCAGTTTATACGGGAGGGCCCCTTTCTACGAGCAGTACTTC.

This chain joins TRBV14 and TRBJ2-5; maybe TRBD1 (6 bases). Trimming shortened V by 0 bases and J by 5 bases, and 13 bases separated the two germline ends. Germline V gene sequence: CDR1 SGHDN, CDR2 FVKESK. The CDR3 spans 15 residues. The CDR3 here is CASSQEGARGETQYF. For the CDR3, the DNA is TGTGCCAGCAGCCAAGAGGGGGCGAGAGGGGAGACCCAGTACTTC. Drawing the rest from reference TRBV14 and TRBJ2-5, the complete variable domain is EAGVTQFPSHSVIEKGQTVTLRCDPISGHDNLYWYRRVMGKEIKFLLHFVKESKQDESGMPNNRFLAERTGGTYSTLKVQPAELEDSGVYFCASSQEGARGETQYFGPGTRLLVL.

The V call is TRBV30, the J call TRBJ2-6; tentatively, D is TRBD1 (5 bases). The germline gives CDR1 GTSNPN, CDR2 SVGIG (reference sequence). Trimming cost V 1 base and J 0 bases, with 10 bases left between them. The CDR3 sequence is 16 residues long. The CDR3 reads CAWSAGHGSGANVLTF. The CDR3, as DNA: TGTGCCTGGAGTGCAGGACACGGCTCTGGGGCCAACGTCCTGACTTTC.

V usage is TRBV6-1 and J usage is TRBJ2-3; 9 bases fit TRBD2. Unmatched junction bases numbered 7, after V lost 4 bases and J lost 2 bases. In germline, CDR1 is MNHNS, CDR2 SASEGT. There are 16 residues in the CDR3. The CDR3 region has the DNA TGTGCCAGCAGTGGAACCGGGACTAGCCTCACAGATACGCAGTATTTT. Amino acids: CASSGTGTSLTDTQYF.

This chain connects TRBV6-5 to TRBJ2-7; D is uncertain. The CDR3 extends over 14 amino acids. Germline loops: CDR1 MNHEY, CDR2 SVGAGI. Trimming removed 6 bases from V and 0 bases from J, with 12 bases in between. The CDR3 DNA sequence: TGTGCCAGCAGACAGTCGGTGGGCTCCTACGAGCAGTACTTC. This encodes CASRQSVGSYEQYF.

The V gene is TRBV14, the J gene TRBJ2-1; D call uncertain. With 0 bases removed from V and 2 bases from J, the gap between germline ends came to 8 bases. The CDR3 extends over 15 amino acids. Germline CDR1 SGHDN, CDR2 FVKESK. The CDR3, as DNA: TGTGCCAGCAGCCAAGACGACCGACCCTACAATGAGCAGTTCTTC. It codes for CASSQDDRPYNEQFF.

The chain recombines TRBV2 with TRBJ2-2; perhaps TRBD1 as D (6 bases). The CDR3 has 16 amino acids. V was pared by 3 bases and J by 3 bases, with 14 bases between. Germline CDR1 reads SNHLY; CDR2 reads FYNNEI. As DNA, the CDR3 is TGTGCCAGCAGTGAGAGCCCGGACAGCCACACCGGGGAGCTGTTTTTT. It encodes CASSESPDSHTGELFF.

The CDR3 DNA sequence: TGTGCCAGTAGTATAGTTTGGGGTTCTGGGGCCAACGTCCTGACTTTC. Translation: CASSIVWGSGANVLTF. The V and J genes are TRBV19 and TRBJ2-6, with D unresolved. CDR3 length equals 16 residues. Germline-derived CDR1 and CDR2 are LNHDA and SQIVND (reference sequence). Between the trimmed V and J ends, which lost 1 base and 1 base, there was a span of 8 bases. Based on the CDR3 plus reference TRBV19 and TRBJ2-6, the full variable domain is DGGITQSPKYLFRKEGQNVTLSCEQNLNHDAMYWYRQDPGQGLRLIYYSQIVNDFQKGDIAEGYSVSREKKESFPLTVTSAQKNPTAFYLCASSIVWGSGANVLTFGAGSRLTVL.

The V and J genes are TRBV7-8 and TRBJ2-1, with TRBD2 as a possible D gene (6 bases). The CDR3 spans 16 residues. Germline V gene lookup returns CDR1 SGHVS and CDR2 FQNEAQ. V lost 0 bases to trimming and J lost 7 bases, with 16 bases between them. CDR3 coding DNA: TGTGCCAGCAGCTTAGCGTCCGCGGGGATAGCGAATGAGCAGTTCTTC. Protein product: CASSLASAGIANEQFF.

The rearrangement joins TRBV5-1 to TRBJ2-2; TRBD1 matches 9 bases. Looked up from germline, CDR1 is SGHRS and CDR2 is YFSETQ. The CDR3 spans 16 residues. V lost 1 base to trimming and J lost 2 bases; unmatched junction nucleotides: 3. This chain's CDR3 is CASSLWTGENTGELFF. The CDR3 nucleotides read TGCGCCAGCAGCTTGTGGACAGGGGAAAACACCGGGGAGCTGTTTTTT.

The chain has TRBV5-1 and TRBJ2-7, with TRBD1 identical over 11 bases. The CDR3 covers 14 residues. The germline gives CDR1 SGHRS, CDR2 YFSETQ. The J segment lost 6 bases and the V segment lost 4 bases, leaving 6 bases of the junction unmatched. The CDR3 DNA is TGCGCCAGCAGCATCGGGACAGGGGGTAGCGAGCAGTACTTC. The encoded protein is CASSIGTGGSEQYF.

This clone was recorded only once. The genes are TRBV6-1 and TRBJ2-5, with a weak D call TRBD2 (5 bases). Near its end, the DNA agrees better with TRBJ2-7, so the J call may be wrong. This CDR3 is built from 13 residues. The germline V gene has CDR1 MNHNS and CDR2 SASEGT. In nucleotides, the CDR3 is TGTGCCAGCGGTGGCCTAGCTTACTACGAGCAGTACTTC. Translation: CASGGLAYYEQYF.

The V call is TRBV5-1, the J call TRBJ2-1; D is undetermined. The V gene lost 0 bases and the J gene lost 0 bases, with 13 bases spanning the gap. CDR1 and CDR2 (germline): SGHRS, YFSETQ. The CDR3 is made up of 17 amino acids. The DNA for the CDR3 is TGCGCCAGCAGCTTGGGGTACTTGCCATCCTCCTACAATGAGCAGTTCTTC. The encoded protein is CASSLGYLPSSYNEQFF. Supplemented by reference TRBV5-1 and TRBJ2-1, the full variable domain reads KAGVTQTPRYLIKTRGQQVTLSCSPISGHRSVSWYQQTPGQGLQFLFEYFSETQRNKGNFPGRFSGRQFSNSRSEMNVSTLELGDSALYLCASSLGYLPSSYNEQFFGPGTRLTVL.

The J gene is TRBJ2-5, the V gene TRBV2; 12 bases match TRBD1. The germline CDR1 and CDR2 sequences are SNHLY and FYNNEI. The J segment lost 4 bases and the V segment lost 3 bases, leaving 6 bases of the junction unmatched. This CDR3 has 16 amino acids. The CDR3 sequence: CASSEGQGARRETQYF. Written as DNA, the CDR3 is TGTGCCAGCAGTGAGGGACAGGGGGCTCGGCGAGAGACCCAGTACTTC.

The chain joins TRBV6-5 to TRBJ1-4, with 7 bases that match TRBD1. The CDR3 runs 15 residues. Trimming took 0 bases from V and 6 from J; bases not matched to a gene: 4. Germline CDR1 reads MNHEY; CDR2 reads SVGAGI. The CDR3 loop reads CASSYSGTEYEKLFF. The CDR3 region has the DNA TGTGCCAGCAGTTACTCAGGGACAGAATATGAAAAACTGTTTTTT.

The chain has TRBV18 and TRBJ2-7; maybe TRBD2 (6 bases). Germline V gives CDR1 KGHSH, CDR2 LQKENI. V was shortened by 5 bases and J by 2 bases, with 13 bases between the two germline ends. The CDR3 extends over 14 amino acids. This CDR3 is CASSSGTGAYEQYF. The CDR3 DNA sequence: TGTGCCAGCTCATCCGGGACGGGAGCCTACGAGCAGTACTTC.

The rearrangement links TRBV27 to TRBJ1-5, with D hard to call. The germline V gene has CDR1 MNHEY and CDR2 SMNVEV (reference sequence). The CDR3 runs 15 residues. The ends were cut back, 2 bases at V and 6 bases at J, with 14 bases in the middle. The CDR3 here is CASSLTPSPGQPQHF. As DNA, the CDR3 is TGTGCCAGCAGTTTAACCCCGTCCCCGGGTCAGCCCCAGCATTTT.

The V call is TRBV28, the J call TRBJ2-7; D may be TRBD2 (6 bases). CDR1 MDHEN and CDR2 SYDVKM come from the germline V gene. V shed 6 bases and J shed 3 bases, with 6 bases lying between them. The CDR3 runs to 11 residues. CDR3: CASREGYEQYF. Here the CDR3 DNA reads TGTGCCAGCAGGGAGGGCTACGAGCAGTACTTC.

In this sample, this clone turned up once. The CDR3 is CASSPGTAVLNEQFF. The CDR3, as DNA: TGTGCCAGCTCACCCGGAACCGCCGTCCTGAATGAGCAGTTCTTC. The chain combines TRBV18 with TRBJ2-1; D ambiguous. Germline lookup yields CDR1 KGHSH and CDR2 LQKENI. V was pared by 3 bases and J by 7 bases, with 16 bases between. CDR3 length: 15 amino acids.

The chain combines TRBV19 with TRBJ2-3, with TRBD2 matching 8 bases. This CDR3 is 13 amino acids long. Germline values: CDR1 LNHDA, CDR2 SQIVND (reference sequence). With 8 bases clipped from V and 3 bases from J, the junction kept 4 bases outside the gene matches. The CDR3 here is CASRREGTDTQYF. Written as DNA, the CDR3 is TGTGCCAGTCGACGGGAGGGGACAGATACGCAGTATTTT.

This chain links TRBV27 with TRBJ2-7; D may be TRBD1 (5 bases). CDR3 size: 14 residues. The V gene lost 4 bases and the J gene lost 6 bases, with 16 bases spanning the gap. The germline V gene encodes CDR1 MNHEY and CDR2 SMNVEV (reference sequence). The CDR3 DNA sequence: TGTGCCAGCAGTTCTGCAGGGAAGATTGGCGAGCAGTACTTC. Translating gives CASSSAGKIGEQYF.

This chain connects TRBV10-2 to TRBJ1-2; 9 bases match TRBD1. V was pared by 3 bases and J by 1 base, with 3 bases of the junction left unmatched. The germline CDR1 and CDR2 sequences are WSHSY and SAAADI. This CDR3 is 15 amino acids long. CDR3 sequence reads: CASSDRTGVNYGYTF. As DNA, the CDR3 is TGCGCCAGCAGTGACAGGACAGGGGTTAACTATGGCTACACCTTC.

This clone was seen only once. This chain connects TRBV2 to TRBJ2-1; TRBD2 matches at 7 bases. The CDR3 has 14 amino acids. V lost 5 bases, J lost 5 bases, and 6 bases stayed unmatched. CDR1 SNHLY and CDR2 FYNNEI come from the germline V gene. The DNA of the CDR3 is TGTGCCAGCAGTCGAAGCGGGGTTGACAATGAGCAGTTCTTC. Its translation: CASSRSGVDNEQFF.

This chain uses TRBV7-2 with TRBJ2-7; D might be TRBD2 (5 bases). CDR3 length: 11 amino acids. Germline loops: CDR1 SGHTA, CDR2 FQGNSA. CDR3 protein: CAPGSSYEQYF. The CDR3 nucleotides are TGTGCTCCGGGGAGCTCCTACGAGCAGTACTTC.

The chain combines TRBV4-1 with TRBJ2-7; 9 bases are shared with TRBD1. Germline V CDR1 and CDR2: MGHRA, YSYEKL. This CDR3 region has 16 residues. The V segment lost 1 base and the J segment 2 bases; nucleotides outside the gene matches: 6. CDR3 sequence: CASSQGSGQGTYEQYF. CDR3 nucleotides: TGCGCCAGCAGCCAAGGATCGGGACAGGGCACCTACGAGCAGTACTTC.